The 11 T cell receptor beta chains presented below share a single source sample, sequenced in a study of T-cell memory formation after mild COVID-19. One entry per CDR3 protein results from TCRdb running MiXCR on the 5' RACE reads. Of over 150,000 distinct CDR3 sequences in the sample, approximately 12% were seen once. The source material was PBMCs or a T cell subset sorted from them (not recorded which). Every receptor here comes from a young man who had mild COVID-19 (a few samples of this study predate the infection). Cell type and time point are not known.

The V call is TRBV6-1, the J call TRBJ1-4; 7 bases are a match to TRBD1. Trimming removed 5 bases from V and 7 bases from J; junction bases left unmatched: 10. Germline V gene lookup returns CDR1 MNHNS and CDR2 SASEGT. There are 15 residues in the CDR3. The CDR3 nucleotides read TGTGCCAGCAGTCGACAGGGTAACGCGGGTGAAAAACTGTTTTTT. Residues: CASSRQGNAGEKLFF.

This chain uses TRBV4-3 with TRBJ2-5, with D hard to call. The germline V gene encodes CDR1 LGHNA and CDR2 YSLEER. V shed 0 bases and J shed 5 bases, with 13 bases lying between them. This CDR3 comprises 15 residues. In DNA, the CDR3 is TGCGCCAGCAGCCAAGATGGGGAACGTTGGGAGACCCAGTACTTC. Amino acids: CASSQDGERWETQYF.

This chain links TRBV20-1 with TRBJ1-6; possible D gene TRBD1, 5 bases. Trimming removed 2 bases at V and 4 bases at J, with 12 bases between. Germline values: CDR1 DFQATT, CDR2 SNEGSKA (reference sequence). This CDR3 spans 15 amino acids. The CDR3 bases are TGCAGTGCTAGATCACTAGGACATTATAATTCACCCCTCCACTTT. This encodes CSARSLGHYNSPLHF.

V gene TRBV7-2 combines with J gene TRBJ2-3; the D is unclear. This CDR3 spans 14 amino acids. Trimming pared 1 base from V and 2 bases from J, leaving 7 bases between. Germline-derived CDR1 and CDR2 are SGHTA and FQGNSA. CDR3 nucleotide sequence: TGTGCCAGCAGCTTAGGACCGATCACAGATACGCAGTATTTT. Translating gives CASSLGPITDTQYF.

The chain has TRBV7-2 and TRBJ1-6, with D possibly being TRBD1 (6 bases). The CDR3 runs to 14 residues. Trimming stripped 5 bases from V and 7 bases from J, with 12 bases between. Germline CDR1 is SGHTA and CDR2 is FQGNSA. The CDR3 loop is CASSLGANNSPLHF. The CDR3 DNA sequence: TGTGCCAGCAGCCTGGGGGCGAACAATTCACCCCTCCACTTT.

CDR3 protein: CASKTSGGYNEQFF. The CDR3 region has the DNA TGCGCCAGCAAGACTAGCGGGGGCTACAATGAGCAGTTCTTC. The V gene is TRBV5-1, the J gene TRBJ2-1; 12 nucleotides align to TRBD2. The CDR3 is 14 residues long. V was pared by 6 bases and J by 3 bases, with 1 base of the junction left unmatched. The germline CDR1 and CDR2 sequences are SGHRS and YFSETQ.

The V and J genes are TRBV4-1 and TRBJ2-3; no firm D call. V was pared by 1 base and J by 10 bases, with 9 bases between. Germline V gene data show CDR1 as MGHRA and CDR2 as YSYEKL. This CDR3 is built from 12 residues. CDR3 in amino acids: CASSQVGFSQYF. CDR3 DNA sequence: TGCGCCAGCAGCCAAGTTGGGTTCTCGCAGTATTTT.

In its sample, this clonotype was seen a few times. This chain joins TRBV12-3 or TRBV12-4 and TRBJ2-1, with D perhaps matching TRBD1 or TRBD2 (6 bases each). V was cut by 6 bases and J by 9 bases, with 15 bases left in between. The CDR3 loop spans 13 amino acids. The CDR3 DNA reads TGTGCCAGCAGCCAGGGGACTGGGGGTGAGCAGTTCTTC. It specifies CASSQGTGGEQFF.

V and J are TRBV5-1 and TRBJ1-2; no clear D gene. From germline, CDR1 is SGHRS and CDR2 YFSETQ. The CDR3 is made up of 14 amino acids. V lost 0 bases and J 1 base, leaving 7 bases between the germline ends. The CDR3 loop is CASSLGQLNYGYTF. CDR3 DNA sequence: TGCGCCAGCAGCTTGGGCCAGCTTAACTATGGCTACACCTTC.

The chain links TRBV18 to TRBJ2-7; D perhaps matches TRBD2 (5 bases). Germline V gene sequence: CDR1 KGHSH, CDR2 LQKENI. This CDR3 region has 14 residues. V dropped 3 bases and J dropped 3 bases, with 12 bases sitting between them. The CDR3 DNA reads TGTGCCAGCTCACCTCAAGAGGGTTTCTACGAGCAGTACTTC. As protein: CASSPQEGFYEQYF.

This clonotype turned up a few times. The chain recombines TRBV7-9 with TRBJ1-2; TRBD1 is a possible D gene (5 bases). The CDR3 length is 13 residues. Trimming took 5 bases from V and 7 from J, leaving 14 bases between them. Germline-derived CDR1 and CDR2 are SEHNR and FQNEAQ (reference sequence). The CDR3: CASSAGGVGGYTF. CDR3 DNA sequence: TGTGCCAGCAGCGCCGGGGGGGTCGGTGGCTACACCTTC.